The 5 T cell receptor beta chains reported below all come from one sample, sequenced in a study of cytomegalovirus exposure and HLA in healthy donors. PCR primers comprised 60 Vbeta and 13 Jbeta primers. Clones were sequenced by immunoSEQ multiplex PCR, and TCRdb holds only the in-frame ones, with some missing. In the table there are 160,000 or so clones, 60% to 80% of which are singletons. Sequencing was performed on PBMCs. These receptors all stem from a male donor in good health and CMV-seronegative.

The chain carries TRBV21-1 and TRBJ2-1; whether TRBD1, the table's D call, matches the DNA was not checked. TRBV21-1 is noted as a pseudogene. The CDR3 totals 18 residues. In DNA form, the CDR3 reads TGTGCCAGCAGCAGCCCTTACAGGGGAGAGAGGCGAAACAATGAGCAGTTCTTC. Its protein product is CASSSPYRGERRNNEQFF.

The rearrangement links TRBV29-1 to TRBJ2-7; 9 nucleotides match TRBD1. The germline V gene encodes CDR1 SQVTM and CDR2 ANQGSEA. The V gene end was trimmed by 7 bases and the J gene end by 7 bases; junction bases not matched to a gene: 14. This CDR3 contains 14 residues. CDR3 sequence reads: CSARRGTGSREQYF. As DNA, the CDR3 is TGCAGCGCCCGACGGGGGACAGGGTCTAGAGAGCAGTACTTC.

The chain joins TRBV5-1 to TRBJ2-1; TRBD2 is a possible D gene (6 bases). Germline loops: CDR1 SGHRS, CDR2 YFSETQ. The CDR3 length is 17 residues. V lost 0 bases, J lost 0 bases, and 13 bases lay in between. The CDR3 loop is CASSLGSGPSSYNEQFF. The CDR3 DNA follows: TGCGCCAGCAGCTTGGGTAGCGGACCGAGCTCCTACAATGAGCAGTTCTTC.

This clone appeared once. The chain uses TRBV9 and TRBJ2-4; 8 nucleotides agree with TRBD1. The CDR3 has 16 amino acids. Germline assignment: CDR1 SGDLS and CDR2 YYNGEE. Germline trimming cut 3 bases from V and 7 bases from J; bases unmatched to any gene: 12. For the CDR3, the DNA is TGTGCCAGCAGCGCACCAGGGGGCGCTCATGGGAACATTCAGTACTTC. This gives the protein CASSAPGGAHGNIQYF.

The chain is built from TRBV2 and TRBJ1-5; tentative D call: TRBD1 (6 bases). This CDR3 region has 16 residues. Germline V CDR1 and CDR2: SNHLY, FYNNEI. V lost 4 bases and J lost 0, with 13 bases in between. CDR3 loop: CASSGLTGFSNQPQHF. The CDR3 DNA follows: TGTGCCAGCAGTGGGTTGACAGGATTTAGCAATCAGCCCCAGCATTTT.